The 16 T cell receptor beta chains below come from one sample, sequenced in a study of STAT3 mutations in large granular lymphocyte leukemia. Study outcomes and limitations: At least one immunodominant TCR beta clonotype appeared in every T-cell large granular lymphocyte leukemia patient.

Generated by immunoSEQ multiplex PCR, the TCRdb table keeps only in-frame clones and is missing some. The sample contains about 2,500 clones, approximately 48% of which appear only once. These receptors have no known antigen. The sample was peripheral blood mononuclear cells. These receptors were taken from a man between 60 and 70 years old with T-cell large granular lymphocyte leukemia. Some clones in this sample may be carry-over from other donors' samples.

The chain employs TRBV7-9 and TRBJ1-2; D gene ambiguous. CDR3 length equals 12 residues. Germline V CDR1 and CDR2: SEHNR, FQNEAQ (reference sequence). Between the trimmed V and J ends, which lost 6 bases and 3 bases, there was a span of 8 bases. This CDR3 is CASRPSDYGYTF. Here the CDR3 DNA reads TGTGCCAGCAGGCCCTCAGACTATGGCTACACCTTC.

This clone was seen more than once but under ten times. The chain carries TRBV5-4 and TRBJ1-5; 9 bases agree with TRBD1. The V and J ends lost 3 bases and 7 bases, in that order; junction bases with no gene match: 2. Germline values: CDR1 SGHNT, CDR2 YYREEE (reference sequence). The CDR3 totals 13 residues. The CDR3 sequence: CASSSDRGQPQHF. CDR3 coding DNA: TGTGCCAGCAGCTCGGACAGGGGACAGCCCCAGCATTTT.

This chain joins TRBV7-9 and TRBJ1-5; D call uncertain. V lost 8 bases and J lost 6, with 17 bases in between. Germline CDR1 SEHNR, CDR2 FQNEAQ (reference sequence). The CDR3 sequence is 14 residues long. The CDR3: CASGRAGQSQPQHF. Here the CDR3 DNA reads TGTGCCAGCGGACGGGCAGGCCAATCTCAGCCCCAGCATTTT.

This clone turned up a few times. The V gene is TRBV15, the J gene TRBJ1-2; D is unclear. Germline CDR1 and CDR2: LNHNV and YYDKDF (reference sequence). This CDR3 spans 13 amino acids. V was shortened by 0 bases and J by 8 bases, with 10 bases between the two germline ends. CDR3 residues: CATSRDSGAGYTF. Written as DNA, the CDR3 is TGTGCCACCAGCAGAGATTCGGGAGCCGGCTACACCTTC.

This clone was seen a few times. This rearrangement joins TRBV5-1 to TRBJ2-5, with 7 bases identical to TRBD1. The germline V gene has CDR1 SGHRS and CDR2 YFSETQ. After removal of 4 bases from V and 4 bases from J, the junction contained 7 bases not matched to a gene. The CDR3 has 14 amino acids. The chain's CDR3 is CASSRQTGSETQYF. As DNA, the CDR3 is TGCGCCAGCAGCCGGCAGACAGGGTCAGAGACCCAGTACTTC.

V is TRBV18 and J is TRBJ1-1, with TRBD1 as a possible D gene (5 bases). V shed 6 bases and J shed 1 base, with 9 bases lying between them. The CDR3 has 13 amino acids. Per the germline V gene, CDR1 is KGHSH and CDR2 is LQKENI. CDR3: CASSPGPNTEAFF. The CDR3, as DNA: TGTGCCAGCTCTCCAGGGCCGAACACTGAAGCTTTCTTT.

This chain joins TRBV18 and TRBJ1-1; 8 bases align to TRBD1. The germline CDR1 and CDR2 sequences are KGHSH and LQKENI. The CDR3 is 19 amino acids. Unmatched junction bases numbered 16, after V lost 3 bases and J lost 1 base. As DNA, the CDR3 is TGTGCCAGCTCACCTCAGGGGGCGCATCGGCCTAAGGCGAACACTGAAGCTTTCTTT. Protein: CASSPQGAHRPKANTEAFF.

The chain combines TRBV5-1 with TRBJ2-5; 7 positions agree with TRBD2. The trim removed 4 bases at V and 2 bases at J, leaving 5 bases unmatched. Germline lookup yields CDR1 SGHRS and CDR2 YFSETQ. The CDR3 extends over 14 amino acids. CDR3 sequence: CASSSSGGQETQYF. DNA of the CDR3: TGCGCCAGCAGCAGTTCCGGGGGGCAAGAGACCCAGTACTTC.

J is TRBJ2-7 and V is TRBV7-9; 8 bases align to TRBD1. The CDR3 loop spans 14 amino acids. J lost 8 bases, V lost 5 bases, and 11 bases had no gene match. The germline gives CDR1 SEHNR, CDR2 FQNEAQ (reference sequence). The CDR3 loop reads CASSQTGAFDQQYF. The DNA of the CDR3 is TGTGCCAGCAGCCAGACAGGGGCCTTTGACCAGCAGTACTTC.

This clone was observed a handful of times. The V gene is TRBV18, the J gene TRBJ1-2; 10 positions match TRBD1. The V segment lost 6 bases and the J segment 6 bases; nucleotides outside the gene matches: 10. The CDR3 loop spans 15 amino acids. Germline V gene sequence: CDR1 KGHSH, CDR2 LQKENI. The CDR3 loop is CASSLRTGGEDGYTF. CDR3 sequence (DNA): TGTGCCAGCTCGTTGAGGACAGGGGGTGAAGATGGCTACACCTTC.

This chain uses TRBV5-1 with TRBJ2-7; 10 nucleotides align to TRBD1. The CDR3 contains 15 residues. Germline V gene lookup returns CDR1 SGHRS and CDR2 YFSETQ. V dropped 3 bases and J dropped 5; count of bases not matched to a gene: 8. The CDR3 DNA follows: TGCGCCAGCAGCTCTGAAGGGACAGGGGTAGACGAGCAGTACTTC. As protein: CASSSEGTGVDEQYF.

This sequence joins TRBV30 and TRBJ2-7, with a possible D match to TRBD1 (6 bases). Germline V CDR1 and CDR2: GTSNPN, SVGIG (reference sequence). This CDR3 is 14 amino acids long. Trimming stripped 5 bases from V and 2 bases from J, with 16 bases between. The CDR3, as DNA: TGTGCCTGGTCCTCCGGGACAAACCCCTACGAGCAGTACTTC. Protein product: CAWSSGTNPYEQYF.

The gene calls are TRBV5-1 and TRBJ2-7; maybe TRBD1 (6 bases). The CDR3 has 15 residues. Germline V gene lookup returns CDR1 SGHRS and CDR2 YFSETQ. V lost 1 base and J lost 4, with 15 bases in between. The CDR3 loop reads CASSLRDTGRYEQYF. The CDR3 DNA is TGCGCCAGCAGCTTGCGGGACACCGGAAGATACGAGCAGTACTTC.

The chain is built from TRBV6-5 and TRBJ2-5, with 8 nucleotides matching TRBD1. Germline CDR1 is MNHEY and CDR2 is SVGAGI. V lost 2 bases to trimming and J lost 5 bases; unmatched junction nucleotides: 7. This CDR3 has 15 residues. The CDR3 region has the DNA TGTGCCAGCAGTTACCCCGGACAGGGATTCGAGACCCAGTACTTC. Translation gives CASSYPGQGFETQYF.

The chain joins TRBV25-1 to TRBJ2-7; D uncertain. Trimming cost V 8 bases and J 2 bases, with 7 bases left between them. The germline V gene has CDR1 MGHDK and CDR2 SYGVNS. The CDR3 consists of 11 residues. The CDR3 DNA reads TGTGCCAGCGCTCGGGCCTACGAGCAGTACTTC. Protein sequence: CASARAYEQYF.

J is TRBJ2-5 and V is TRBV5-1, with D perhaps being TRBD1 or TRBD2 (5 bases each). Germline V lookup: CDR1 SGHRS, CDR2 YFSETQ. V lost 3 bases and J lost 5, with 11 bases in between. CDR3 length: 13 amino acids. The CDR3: CASSWDVSETQYF. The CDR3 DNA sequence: TGCGCCAGCAGCTGGGACGTGTCGGAGACCCAGTACTTC.